The rows below give T cell receptor beta chains drawn from one sample of a study of CD8 T cells in ankylosing spondylitis. TCRdb reprocessed the 5' RACE reads via MiXCR and lists one record per CDR3 protein. The sample contains roughly 450,000 distinct CDR3 sequences, roughly 25% of which appear only once. Sequencing was performed on blood, either unsorted or a sorted T cell fraction (not recorded which). The receptor source for this set is a male donor with ankylosing spondylitis. Both conserved end residues are part of each CDR3. The order of the fields is D gene, J gene, clone size, V gene, CDR3 DNA, CDR3 protein. A D gene is named only where the DNA matches it firmly. Clone size appears in some rows only: once, few, many, or a class for an expanded clone.

>TRBD2|TRBJ2-1|NA|TRBV4-1
TGCGCCAGCAGCCAAGGACTAGCGAAGAGCTCCTACAATGAGCAGTTCTTC
CASSQGLAKSSYNEQFF
>TRBD1|TRBJ1-1|NA|TRBV12-3/TRBV12-4
TGTGCCAGCAGTTCCAGGGGGACTGAAGCTTTCTTT
CASSSRGTEAFF
>TRBD2|TRBJ2-1|NA|TRBV3-1
TGTGCCAGCAGCCTGGCTAGCGGGAGAAATGAGCAGTTCTTC
CASSLASGRNEQFF
>NA|TRBJ2-1|few|TRBV10-3
TGTGCCATCAGTGAAAAGGTGTGGAGCTCCTACAATGAGCAGTTCTTC
CAISEKVWSSYNEQFF
>NA|TRBJ2-1|many|TRBV11-2
TGTGCCAGCAGCTTAGTAATTAAGGCATACAATGAGCAGTTCTTC
CASSLVIKAYNEQFF
>TRBD2|TRBJ2-1|NA|TRBV6-5
TGTGCCAGCAGTTACTCGACTCTAGCGGGAGTAAGCAATGAGCAGTTCTTC
CASSYSTLAGVSNEQFF
>NA|TRBJ2-5|NA|TRBV5-6
TGTGCCAGCAGCCCCGACAGCCAAGAGACCCAGTACTTC
CASSPDSQETQYF
>TRBD2|TRBJ2-3|NA|TRBV11-2
TGTGCCAGCAGCTTAGATTTGGCGGGAGCTCCAGATACGCAGTATTTT
CASSLDLAGAPDTQYF
>TRBD2|TRBJ2-3|few|TRBV15
TGTGCCACCAGCATAAGAGTAACAAAGCGGGAGTACCGCACAGATACGCAGTATTTT
CATSIRVTKREYRTDTQYF
>NA|TRBJ1-2|few|TRBV7-9
TGTGCCAGCAGCCGCGACGTAGGGGGTGGCTACACCTTC
CASSRDVGGGYTF
>NA|TRBJ1-3|NA|TRBV2
TGTGCCAGCAGTGAAGCACTTCCCGAATCTGGAAACACCATATATTTT
CASSEALPESGNTIYF
>TRBD2|TRBJ2-1|NA|TRBV25-1
TGTGCCAGCAGCTTAGCGGGGGTAAAATACAATGAGCAGTTCTTC
CASSLAGVKYNEQFF
>TRBD1|TRBJ2-1|NA|TRBV24-1
TGTGCCACCAGTGAACCGGGACAGGGTAGGATCTTATTCTTC
CATSEPGQGRILFF
>TRBD2|TRBJ2-5|few|TRBV11-2
TGTGCCAGCAGCGTCGGGACTAGGGATCATGGGGAGACCCAGTACTTC
CASSVGTRDHGETQYF
>TRBD2|TRBJ2-1|many|TRBV6-1
TGTGCCATCCTGACTAGCGGGAGGGCCCGATACAATGAGCAGTTCTTC
CAILTSGRARYNEQFF
>NA|TRBJ2-5|NA|TRBV11-2
TGTGCCAGCAGCTTAATGCAGTACCAAGAGACCCAGTACTTC
CASSLMQYQETQYF
>NA|TRBJ1-1|NA|TRBV11-2
TGTGCCAGCAGCTTAGCTCTGGGAGGCACTGAAGCTTTCTTT
CASSLALGGTEAFF
>NA|TRBJ2-2|many|TRBV7-8
TGTGCCAGCAGCTTAGGACTACCGAACACCGGGGAGCTGTTTTTT
CASSLGLPNTGELFF
>NA|TRBJ1-2|many|TRBV12-3/TRBV12-4
TGTGCCAGCAGTTTGTTGCGGGATAGGTATGGCTACACCTTC
CASSLLRDRYGYTF
>TRBD2|TRBJ2-7|few|TRBV15
TGTGCCACCGACCCAATGGGACTAGCGGGAGGGCCGCAGGAGCAGTACTTC
CATDPMGLAGGPQEQYF
>TRBD2|TRBJ2-1|few|TRBV5-1
TGCGCCAGCAGCTTGGTGGGACTAGCGGGAGGAGGCAATGAGCAGTTCTTC
CASSLVGLAGGGNEQFF
>NA|TRBJ1-1|few|TRBV24-1
TGTGCCACCAGTGACGCCGACCGACCCCTTGAAGCTTTCTTT
CATSDADRPLEAFF
>NA|TRBJ2-2|many|TRBV5-1
TGCGCCAGCAGCTTGAATGGAGACACCGGGGAGCTGTTTTTT
CASSLNGDTGELFF
>NA|TRBJ2-1|NA|TRBV20-1
TGCAGTGCTAGAGGGATCTCCTACAATGAGCAGTTCTTC
CSARGISYNEQFF
>NA|TRBJ2-1|NA|TRBV19
TGTGCCAGTAGTATAGGTAGTATCAATGAGCAGTTCTTC
CASSIGSINEQFF
>NA|TRBJ2-4|NA|TRBV5-6
TGTGCCAGCAGCTTGTCCTTTGGGGGCATTCAGTACTTC
CASSLSFGGIQYF
>TRBD2|TRBJ2-7|few|TRBV10-3
TGTGCCATCGCCCCCGGGGTAGCGGGAGGCTACGAGCAGTACTTC
CAIAPGVAGGYEQYF
>NA|TRBJ2-7|few|TRBV25-1
TGTGCCAGCAGTGAATACGGGCGGACCTACGAGCAGTACTTC
CASSEYGRTYEQYF
>NA|TRBJ1-5|NA|TRBV7-9
TGTGCCAGCAGCTTACGTGGGGACGGAATTCAGCCCCAGCATTTT
CASSLRGDGIQPQHF
>TRBD1|TRBJ1-1|NA|TRBV5-1
TGCGCCAGCAACCGGGGACAGGGGGGGAAAAACACTGAAGCTTTCTTT
CASNRGQGGKNTEAFF
>NA|TRBJ2-5|few|TRBV5-1
TGCGCCAGCAGCCCAACGTCAAGTAGCAGGGCCAAGAGAACCCAGTACTTC
CASSPTSSSRAKRTQYF